This TCR beta chain was documented in a study of cytomegalovirus exposure and HLA in healthy donors. The primer mix had 60 Vbeta and 13 Jbeta primers. Only in-frame clones appear in the TCRdb table, and some are missing; sequencing was by immunoSEQ multiplex PCR. The table includes approximately 140,000 clones, more than 65% detected once. Germline V lookup: CDR1 LGHNA, CDR2 YNFKEQ. V trimming: 2 bases; J trimming: 8 bases; junction bases outside the gene matches: 4. CDR3 size: 14 residues. The chain uses TRBV4-2 and TRBJ2-1; 9 bases are a match to TRBD1. This receptor was taken from a man in his fifties in good health and CMV-seropositive. Sequencing was done on a sample of PBMCs. CDR3 nucleotides: TGTGCCAGCAGCCAAACACAGGGGGCCTATGAGCAGTTCTTC. Encoded protein: CASSQTQGAYEQFF.